These T cell receptor beta chains were read from a single sample in a study of T cells after yellow fever vaccination. TCRdb reanalysed the 5' RACE reads using MiXCR and keeps one entry per CDR3 protein. In the table there are 350,000 to 450,000 distinct CDR3 sequences, roughly 6.1% of which are singletons. Source: PBMCs, taken 5 days after the yellow fever booster vaccination. These receptors all come from a man aged 25 to 40 who received the YFV17D yellow fever vaccine. Each CDR3 is given with its conserved first and last residue. Fields, in order: CDR3 length, D gene, J gene, V gene, clone size, CDR3 protein, CDR3 DNA. A D gene is named only where the DNA matches it firmly. Not every row has a clone size; where given, it reads once, few, many or a size class.

length: 12; D: -; J: TRBJ2-7; V: TRBV6-5; size: many; CDR3: CASSYSGGTQYF; DNA: TGTGCCAGCAGTTACTCGGGCGGGACGCAGTACTTC
length: 12; D: -; J: TRBJ2-2; V: TRBV7-9; size: many; CDR3: CASILDTGELFF; DNA: TGTGCCAGCATCCTAGACACCGGGGAGCTGTTTTTT
length: 15; D: -; J: TRBJ2-2; V: TRBV9; size: few; CDR3: CASSVTGSNTGELFF; DNA: TGTGCCAGCAGCGTTACAGGGTCGAACACCGGGGAGCTGTTTTTT
length: 14; D: -; J: TRBJ2-5; V: TRBV15; size: few; CDR3: CATSRDLREETQYF; DNA: TGTGCCACCAGCAGAGATCTAAGGGAAGAGACCCAGTACTTC
length: 13; D: -; J: TRBJ1-2; V: TRBV6-1; size: -; CDR3: CASSPDRMRGYTF; DNA: TGTGCCAGCAGCCCGGACAGAATGAGGGGCTACACCTTC
length: 14; D: TRBD1; J: TRBJ1-2; V: TRBV7-2; size: few; CDR3: CASSAGQANYGYTF; DNA: TGTGCCAGCAGCGCCGGACAGGCTAACTATGGCTACACCTTC
length: 16; D: TRBD2; J: TRBJ2-1; V: TRBV5-1; size: many; CDR3: CASGRTTSGANNEQFF; DNA: TGCGCCAGCGGAAGGACGACTAGCGGAGCTAACAATGAGCAGTTCTTC
length: 15; D: TRBD1; J: TRBJ2-3; V: TRBV29-1; size: many; CDR3: CSAVLTGYITDTQYF; DNA: TGCAGCGCAGTATTGACAGGGTACATCACAGATACGCAGTATTTT
length: 15; D: -; J: TRBJ2-2; V: TRBV5-6; size: few; CDR3: CASSLDGSRTGELFF; DNA: TGTGCCAGCAGCTTAGACGGCTCCAGGACCGGGGAGCTGTTTTTT
length: 20; D: TRBD2; J: TRBJ2-7; V: TRBV27; size: -; CDR3: CASSLLVSGLAGAGSNEQYF; DNA: TGTGCCAGCAGTTTATTGGTGTCTGGACTAGCGGGAGCCGGGTCAAACGAGCAGTACTTC
length: 13; D: -; J: TRBJ2-1; V: TRBV9; size: -; CDR3: CASSVGLAHEQFF; DNA: TGTGCCAGCAGCGTAGGCCTAGCTCATGAGCAGTTCTTC
length: 13; D: -; J: TRBJ1-5; V: TRBV23-1; size: few; CDR3: CASYQGAKQPQHF; DNA: TGCGCCAGCTACCAAGGGGCAAAACAGCCCCAGCATTTT
length: 14; D: -; J: TRBJ2-5; V: TRBV5-1; size: -; CDR3: CASMLSWGGETQYF; DNA: TGCGCCAGCATGCTTAGCTGGGGCGGCGAGACCCAGTACTTC
length: 15; D: -; J: TRBJ2-2; V: TRBV6-1; size: -; CDR3: CASARWGGDTGELFF; DNA: TGTGCCAGCGCAAGATGGGGAGGTGACACCGGGGAGCTGTTTTTT
length: 12; D: -; J: TRBJ2-7; V: TRBV20-1; size: -; CDR3: CSASRARGEQYF; DNA: TGCAGTGCTAGTAGGGCGAGGGGCGAGCAGTACTTC